These 32 T cell receptor beta chains were all obtained from the same sample, sequenced in a study of T-cell reconstitution after alpha-beta-depleted transplantation in children. Unique molecular identifiers were used in preparing the TCRbeta library. Each CDR3 protein gets one entry after TCRdb re-called the PCR reads with MiXCR. The sample carries around 450,000 distinct CDR3 sequences, 15% to 20% recorded once. The sequenced sample was PBMCs, mostly from graft donor cells, obtained 360 days after TCRalphabeta/CD19-depleted stem cell transplant. These TCRs come from a boy under three years old who had a stem cell transplant for Wiskott-Aldrich syndrome, so the T cells may come from the graft donor.

This clonotype was seen many times. The chain has TRBV27 and TRBJ2-1; 7 nucleotides line up with TRBD2. The CDR3 extends over 13 amino acids. Trimming at V came to 3 bases and at J to 7 bases, leaving 3 bases not matched to a gene. Germline V lookup: CDR1 MNHEY, CDR2 SMNVEV (reference sequence). The CDR3 DNA sequence: TGTGCCAGCAGTTTCGCTAGCGGAAATGAGCAGTTCTTC. Translated, it gives CASSFASGNEQFF.

This clonotype was detected only a few times. The chain is built from TRBV20-1 and TRBJ1-2; D ambiguous. Germline V gives CDR1 DFQATT, CDR2 SNEGSKA (reference sequence). V was cut by 3 bases and J by 7 bases, with 9 bases left in between. The CDR3 has 11 amino acids. CDR3 sequence (DNA): TGCAGTGCTAGTGAGGACGTTGGCTACACCTTC. Its protein is CSASEDVGYTF.

The chain carries TRBV2 and TRBJ2-6, with 7 nucleotides matching TRBD1. The CDR3 totals 18 residues. Looked up from germline, CDR1 is SNHLY and CDR2 is FYNNEI. Germline trimming cut 7 bases from V and 0 bases from J; bases unmatched to any gene: 12. The CDR3: CASKSSRGPGSGANVLTF. The CDR3, as DNA: TGTGCCAGCAAATCCAGTAGGGGGCCAGGCTCTGGGGCCAACGTCCTGACTTTC.

This chain uses TRBV5-1 with TRBJ2-7; the D call may be TRBD1 or TRBD2 (5 bases each). This CDR3 is 15 amino acids long. Trimming removed 6 bases from V and 2 bases from J, with 18 bases in between. Germline assignment: CDR1 SGHRS and CDR2 YFSETQ. CDR3 protein: CASKASGTRTYEQYF. CDR3 sequence (DNA): TGCGCCAGCAAGGCTTCCGGGACCAGAACCTACGAGCAGTACTTC.

The V call is TRBV18, the J call TRBJ2-7; 7 nucleotides match TRBD2. Germline V gives CDR1 KGHSH, CDR2 LQKENI. J was trimmed by 4 bases and V by 0 bases; bases with no gene match: 6. The CDR3 extends over 15 amino acids. CDR3 protein: CASSPPASGIYEQYF. CDR3 nucleotide sequence: TGTGCCAGCTCACCACCCGCTAGCGGTATATACGAGCAGTACTTC.

Note on this clonotype: An end of the junction does not agree with germline; a read error may underlie this. The rearrangement joins TRBV14 to TRBJ2-2; 11 bases align to TRBD2. The CDR3 has 18 amino acids. Per germline, CDR1 SGHDN and CDR2 FVKESK. The CDR3 spells CANSQDLRLAGGTGELFF. The CDR3 region has the DNA TGTGCCAACAGCCAAGATCTCCGGCTAGCGGGAGGTACCGGGGAGCTGTTTTTT.

The chain employs TRBV5-1 and TRBJ2-1; the match to TRBD2 covers 13 bases. The germline CDR1 and CDR2 sequences are SGHRS and YFSETQ. V lost 3 bases and J lost 0; bases outside the gene matches: 6. This CDR3 region has 18 residues. CDR3 DNA sequence: TGCGCCAGCAGCTGGGGGACTAGCGGGGCAAGCTCCTACAATGAGCAGTTCTTC. This sequence encodes CASSWGTSGASSYNEQFF.

This clonotype has more than one count but fewer than ten. V is TRBV20-1 and J is TRBJ1-6; the D is unclear. The CDR3 is made up of 13 amino acids. The germline V and J ends were trimmed by 2 bases and 4 bases, with 6 bases remaining between them. The V gene's germline CDR1 is DFQATT and CDR2 SNEGSKA (reference sequence). The CDR3 DNA reads as TGCAGTGCTAGAACAGCTTATAATTCACCCCTCCACTTT. Translating it yields CSARTAYNSPLHF.

This chain connects TRBV7-9 to TRBJ2-7; perhaps TRBD1 as D (6 bases). Trimming took off 5 bases at V and 5 bases at J, with 10 bases between the two ends. This CDR3 comprises 12 residues. Germline V CDR1 and CDR2: SEHNR, FQNEAQ (reference sequence). The CDR3 sequence: CASSRTVNEQYF. CDR3 DNA: TGTGCCAGCAGCCGGACAGTTAACGAGCAGTACTTC.

In this sample, this clonotype turned up a few times. The rearrangement joins TRBV6-5 to TRBJ2-3; 7 bases agree with TRBD1. Germline CDR1 is MNHEY and CDR2 is SVGAGI. V was pared by 0 bases and J by 8 bases, with 2 bases of the junction left unmatched. CDR3 length: 13 amino acids. The CDR3 bases are TGTGCCAGCAGTTACTCGAACAGGGGTACGCAGTATTTT. Translation: CASSYSNRGTQYF.

This chain links TRBV10-3 with TRBJ2-3; TRBD2 agrees at 9 bases. Germline CDR1 and CDR2: ENHRY and SYGVKD. Trimming removed 1 base from V and 4 bases from J; junction bases left unmatched: 6. The CDR3 has 16 amino acids. DNA of the CDR3: TGTGCCATCAGTGAGTTCGGGACTAGCACCTCAGATACGCAGTATTTT. It is translated as CAISEFGTSTSDTQYF.

This rearrangement joins TRBV20-1 to TRBJ2-7; the match to TRBD1 covers 11 bases. The trim removed 5 bases at V and 3 bases at J, leaving 6 bases unmatched. The CDR3 runs to 14 residues. Germline assignment: CDR1 DFQATT and CDR2 SNEGSKA (reference sequence). For the CDR3, the DNA is TGCAGTGCTGGGGGACAGGGGGGCCTCTACGAGCAGTACTTC. It translates to CSAGGQGGLYEQYF.

In its sample, this clonotype was seen a few times. The rearrangement joins TRBV12-3 or TRBV12-4 to TRBJ2-1; the D is unclear. This CDR3 has 13 residues. V was cut by 3 bases and J by 5 bases, with 8 bases left in between. The CDR3 region is CASSLRRNNEQFF. The CDR3 DNA follows: TGTGCCAGCAGTTTGCGTAGAAACAATGAGCAGTTCTTC.

This clonotype appeared a few times. One end of the junction varies from germline; a read error may be responsible. The rearrangement joins TRBV5-1 to TRBJ2-2, with TRBD2 as a possible D gene (5 bases). CDR1 and CDR2 from the germline V gene are SGHRS and YFSETQ. There are 15 residues in the CDR3. The CDR3 nucleotides are TGTGCCAGCAGCTTAGGAGCGGCGAACACCGGGGAGCTGTTTTTT. The encoded protein is CASSLGAANTGELFF.

The chain uses TRBV27 and TRBJ2-3, with D possibly being TRBD1 or TRBD2 (5 bases each). This CDR3 has 11 amino acids. The ends were cut back, 8 bases at V and 6 bases at J, with 9 bases in the middle. The germline CDR1 and CDR2 sequences are MNHEY and SMNVEV (reference sequence). DNA for the CDR3: TGTGCCAGCTTCTGGGGGGATACGCAGTATTTT. Protein sequence: CASFWGDTQYF.

The chain employs TRBV7-9 and TRBJ2-3; no reliable D call. Germline assignment: CDR1 SEHNR and CDR2 FQNEAQ (reference sequence). CDR3 length: 13 residues. V lost 1 base, J lost 6 bases, and 8 bases lay in between. The chain's CDR3 is CASSLVLADTQYF. CDR3 nucleotides: TGTGCCAGCAGCTTAGTGCTGGCCGATACGCAGTATTTT.

The chain carries TRBV20-1 and TRBJ2-7; tentatively, D is TRBD2 (6 bases). Looked up from germline, CDR1 is DFQATT and CDR2 is SNEGSKA (reference sequence). The CDR3 has 13 residues. The ends were cut back, 0 bases at V and 4 bases at J, with 10 bases in the middle. CDR3 amino acids: CSARDPSVYEQYF. CDR3 in DNA: TGCAGTGCTAGAGATCCTAGCGTATACGAGCAGTACTTC.

The V and J genes are TRBV12-3 or TRBV12-4 and TRBJ2-5, with TRBD2 identical over 7 bases. The V segment lost 3 bases and the J segment 1 base; nucleotides outside the gene matches: 11. The CDR3 sequence is 17 residues long. The CDR3 DNA sequence: TGTGCCAGCAGTTTTTTGTCTAGCGGAAATATCCAAGAGACCCAGTACTTC. Its protein is CASSFLSSGNIQETQYF.

The gene calls are TRBV6-1 and TRBJ2-7; 9 positions agree with TRBD1. This CDR3 contains 14 residues. Losses at the gene ends were 2 bases for V and 5 bases for J; bases not matched to a gene: 4. Germline CDR1 MNHNS, CDR2 SASEGT. The CDR3 protein is CASSERQGVNEQYF. The CDR3 DNA is TGTGCCAGCAGTGAACGACAGGGGGTGAACGAGCAGTACTTC.

The chain combines TRBV7-6 with TRBJ2-7, with D possibly matching TRBD1 (6 bases). Germline V gene sequence: CDR1 SGHVS, CDR2 FNYEAQ. CDR3 length equals 16 residues. The ends were cut back, 1 base at V and 0 bases at J, with 13 bases in the middle. CDR3 DNA: TGTGCCAGCAGCTTAGGGGGGCTAGGGAGCTCCTACGAGCAGTACTTC. It encodes CASSLGGLGSSYEQYF.

This clonotype was seen repeatedly, ten times or more. V gene TRBV4-3 combines with J gene TRBJ2-7; D may match TRBD1 or TRBD2 (5 bases each). V was pared by 0 bases and J by 6 bases, with 15 bases between. Germline assignment: CDR1 LGHNA and CDR2 YSLEER. The CDR3 consists of 15 residues. CDR3 in DNA: TGCGCCAGCAGCCAAGAAGGGGACCTTAGAGGCGAGCAGTACTTC. Its translation is CASSQEGDLRGEQYF.

Ten or more counts support this clonotype. The gene calls are TRBV25-1 and TRBJ1-2; D uncertain. From germline, CDR1 is MGHDK and CDR2 SYGVNS. This CDR3 region has 14 residues. V lost 3 bases, J lost 5 bases, and 13 bases lay in between. CDR3 in DNA: TGTGCCAGCAGTGATTCCGACATGGCTTATGGCTACACCTTC. Its translation: CASSDSDMAYGYTF.

In this sample, this clonotype turned up many times. The chain has TRBV20-1 and TRBJ2-7, with a tentative D call TRBD1 (5 bases). V shed 1 base and J shed 7 bases, with 17 bases lying between them. This CDR3 has 14 residues. Looked up from germline, CDR1 is DFQATT and CDR2 is SNEGSKA (reference sequence). CDR3 DNA sequence: TGCAGTGCTAGAGTTGGACAACTTAGATCTGAGCAGTACTTC. Translated, it gives CSARVGQLRSEQYF.

The chain is built from TRBV20-1 and TRBJ2-7, with 7 bases lining up with TRBD1. This CDR3 is built from 14 residues. Germline V lookup: CDR1 DFQATT, CDR2 SNEGSKA (reference sequence). J was trimmed by 2 bases and V by 0 bases; bases with no gene match: 4. Written as DNA, the CDR3 is TGCAGTGCTAGAGATCCCCAGGGGGCCTACGAGCAGTACTTC. It encodes CSARDPQGAYEQYF.

The V call is TRBV30, the J call TRBJ2-7; D unresolved. The germline V and J ends were trimmed by 6 bases and 2 bases, with 17 bases remaining between them. The CDR3 totals 14 residues. Germline values: CDR1 GTSNPN, CDR2 SVGIG (reference sequence). CDR3 loop: CACTGPITPYEQYF. The DNA of the CDR3 is TGTGCCTGCACTGGACCCATAACCCCCTACGAGCAGTACTTC.

This clonotype was seen ten or more times. The chain couples TRBV12-3 or TRBV12-4 to TRBJ1-6; D remains unclear. The V end lost 4 bases, the J end lost 15 bases, and 19 bases lay between the germline ends. The CDR3 is made up of 14 amino acids. This chain's CDR3 is CASSSSTGRLLLHF. The CDR3 DNA reads TGTGCCAGCAGTTCTTCAACCGGACGTCTACTCCTCCACTTT.

This clonotype turned up a few times. The V and J genes are TRBV19 and TRBJ2-5, with D perhaps matching TRBD1 (5 bases). Germline assignment: CDR1 LNHDA and CDR2 SQIVND (reference sequence). The CDR3 loop spans 16 amino acids. V lost 9 bases, J lost 0 bases, and 20 bases lay in between. CDR3 coding DNA: TGTGCCAGCTCCAACTGGACAAGCTGGTACCAAGAGACCCAGTACTTC. Residues: CASSNWTSWYQETQYF.

This CDR3 is CASGFRAQKLFF. The CDR3 DNA is TGTGCCAGCGGTTTCCGGGCCCAAAAACTGTTTTTT. The gene calls are TRBV11-2 and TRBJ1-4; D gene ambiguous. The germline CDR1 and CDR2 sequences are SGHAT and FQNNGV. V lost 8 bases and J 9 bases, leaving 13 bases between the germline ends. CDR3 length: 12 residues.

This clonotype was counted between two and nine times. The rearrangement links TRBV18 to TRBJ2-7; TRBD1 agrees at 7 bases. The CDR3 loop spans 12 amino acids. Losses at the gene ends were 5 bases for V and 6 bases for J; bases not matched to a gene: 4. CDR1 and CDR2 (germline): KGHSH, LQKENI. As DNA, the CDR3 is TGTGCCAGCTCATGGGACAGAGCCGAGCAGTACTTC. This encodes CASSWDRAEQYF.

This chain links TRBV12-3 or TRBV12-4 with TRBJ2-3; maybe TRBD1 (6 bases). V gave up 8 bases and J gave up 0 bases, with 15 bases separating them. The CDR3 covers 15 residues. The CDR3 sequence is CASSRPGASTDTQYF. The CDR3 bases are TGTGCCAGCTCCCGGCCAGGGGCGAGCACAGATACGCAGTATTTT.

This clonotype has only a few counts. The CDR3 is CASSLRLSGLSMPYEQYF. CDR3 in DNA: TGTGCCAGCAGCTTAAGATTGTCGGGACTAAGTATGCCCTACGAGCAGTACTTC. The J gene is TRBJ2-7, the V gene TRBV11-2; the match to TRBD2 covers 7 bases. The CDR3 is 18 amino acids. CDR1 is SGHAT and CDR2 is FQNNGV in the germline V gene. V shed 2 bases and J 2 bases; nucleotides not matched to a gene: 15.

The chain recombines TRBV20-1 with TRBJ1-5; 8 positions match TRBD1. The V segment lost 0 bases and the J segment 8 bases; nucleotides outside the gene matches: 6. Germline V gene sequence: CDR1 DFQATT, CDR2 SNEGSKA (reference sequence). The CDR3 covers 14 residues. The DNA for the CDR3 is TGCAGTGCTAGAGACCGGACAGGGAGTAAGCCCCAGCATTTT. Its translation is CSARDRTGSKPQHF.